These 28 T cell receptor beta chains came from one sample sequenced in a study of cytomegalovirus exposure and HLA in healthy donors. A multiplex PCR was run with 60 Vbeta primers and 13 Jbeta primers. Clones were read by immunoSEQ multiplex PCR, and TCRdb kept only the in-frame ones, dropping some. The sample totals about 160,000 clones. The sequencing sample was made of PBMCs. These receptors all come from a man younger than 45 in good health and CMV-seronegative.

J is TRBJ1-5 and V is TRBV6-5, with 8 bases that match TRBD1. V gave up 3 bases and J gave up 2 bases; unmatched junction bases: 3. Germline V gene data show CDR1 as MNHEY and CDR2 as SVGAGI. The CDR3 totals 15 residues. Here the CDR3 reads CASSYVTGGNQPQHF. The CDR3 DNA reads as TGTGCCAGCAGTTATGTGACAGGGGGCAATCAGCCCCAGCATTTT.

The V and J genes are TRBV14 and TRBJ1-2, with D unclear. Trimming stripped 2 bases from V and 2 bases from J, with 6 bases between. Germline V gene sequence: CDR1 SGHDN, CDR2 FVKESK. This CDR3 comprises 13 residues. CDR3 nucleotide sequence: TGTGCCAGCAGCCAATGGGAGAACTATGGCTACACCTTC. Its translation is CASSQWENYGYTF. The full variable domain, in which reference TRBV14 and TRBJ1-2 provide the parts outside the CDR3, is EAGVTQFPSHSVIEKGQTVTLRCDPISGHDNLYWYRRVMGKEIKFLLHFVKESKQDESGMPNNRFLAERTGGTYSTLKVQPAELEDSGVYFCASSQWENYGYTFGSGTRLTVV.

The J gene is TRBJ2-7, the V gene TRBV20-1; D unclear. Trimming shortened V by 3 bases and J by 0 bases, and 3 bases separated the two germline ends. Germline V CDR1 and CDR2: DFQATT, SNEGSKA (reference sequence). The CDR3 extends over 11 amino acids. CDR3 sequence reads: CSARSSYEQYF. The DNA for the CDR3 is TGCAGTGCTAGGAGCTCCTACGAGCAGTACTTC.

The chain couples TRBV10-3 to TRBJ2-7; 9 bases align to TRBD1. This CDR3 contains 14 residues. V gave up 10 bases and J gave up 4 bases; unmatched junction bases: 11. Germline V CDR1 and CDR2: ENHRY, SYGVKD. The CDR3 DNA reads as TGTGCCACACAAGAGGGACAGGGTAGGTACGAGCAGTACTTC. It is translated as CATQEGQGRYEQYF.

This sequence joins TRBV5-4 and TRBJ2-3, with 9 bases matching TRBD2. The J segment lost 0 bases and the V segment lost 4 bases, leaving 3 bases of the junction unmatched. CDR1 SGHNT and CDR2 YYREEE come from the germline V gene (reference sequence). This CDR3 comprises 15 residues. The CDR3 is CASSLTSGSTDTQYF. CDR3 bases: TGTGCCAGCAGCCTTACTAGCGGGAGCACAGATACGCAGTATTTT.

This chain uses TRBV6-1 with TRBJ2-3; tentatively, D is TRBD2 (5 bases). Germline V gives CDR1 MNHNS, CDR2 SASEGT. The CDR3 spans 15 residues. With 8 bases removed from V and 2 bases from J, the gap between germline ends came to 17 bases. The DNA of the CDR3 is TGTGCCAGCGGAGGTCACGCAATTTACACAGATACGCAGTATTTT. Translated, it gives CASGGHAIYTDTQYF.

CDR3 residues: CASSPQGAEQYF. The CDR3, as DNA: TGTGCCAGCAGTCCACAGGGTGCCGAGCAGTACTTC. This chain links TRBV2 with TRBJ2-7; maybe TRBD1 (6 bases). The CDR3 extends over 12 amino acids. Between the trimmed V and J ends, which lost 5 bases and 6 bases, there was a span of 11 bases. The V gene's germline CDR1 is SNHLY and CDR2 FYNNEI.

The CDR3 nucleotides read TGTGCCAGCAGCTCCCTGGGGGTAGCGGGGAGCTACGAGCAGTACTTC. Its translation: CASSSLGVAGSYEQYF. The rearrangement uses TRBV7-9 and TRBJ2-7; 8 nucleotides line up with TRBD2. The V gene end was trimmed by 4 bases and the J gene end by 3 bases; junction bases not matched to a gene: 11. CDR1 is SEHNR, CDR2 FQNEAQ, per germline (reference sequence). CDR3 size: 16 residues.

The genes are TRBV27 and TRBJ2-7; TRBD2 matches at 9 bases. CDR3 length equals 15 residues. Germline V gene sequence: CDR1 MNHEY, CDR2 SMNVEV (reference sequence). V dropped 6 bases and J dropped 2; count of bases not matched to a gene: 8. The CDR3 DNA reads TGTGCCAGCAGGGCTTTAGCGGGAGTGGCCTACGAGCAGTACTTC. Residues: CASRALAGVAYEQYF.

This chain connects TRBV30 to TRBJ1-1, with 12 bases that match TRBD1. The V segment lost 5 bases and the J segment 1 base; nucleotides outside the gene matches: 17. Germline CDR1 GTSNPN, CDR2 SVGIG (reference sequence). The CDR3 has 19 residues. The CDR3 protein is CAWGRAPTGTGGWNTEAFF. The CDR3 DNA is TGTGCCTGGGGTAGGGCCCCAACCGGGACAGGGGGCTGGAACACTGAAGCTTTCTTT.

The chain uses TRBV6-5 and TRBJ2-7; possible D gene TRBD1, 6 bases. The germline CDR1 and CDR2 sequences are MNHEY and SVGAGI. V dropped 5 bases and J dropped 2 bases, with 19 bases sitting between them. This CDR3 comprises 16 residues. The chain's CDR3 is CASSNYLRDKAYEQYF. The CDR3 nucleotides are TGTGCCAGCAGTAACTATCTCCGGGACAAAGCCTACGAGCAGTACTTC.

V is TRBV6-1 and J is TRBJ2-2, with 8 bases identical to TRBD1. The CDR3 totals 15 residues. CDR1 is MNHNS, CDR2 SASEGT, per germline. After removal of 7 bases from V and 7 bases from J, the junction contained 11 bases not matched to a gene. The CDR3 spells CASTAMDRAGGELFF. Written as DNA, the CDR3 is TGTGCCAGCACCGCGATGGACAGGGCGGGCGGGGAGCTGTTTTTT.

This rearrangement joins TRBV5-1 to TRBJ2-2; 8 nucleotides match TRBD1. The CDR3 loop spans 15 amino acids. The ends lost 1 base at V and 4 bases at J; junction bases unmatched: 3. CDR1 SGHRS and CDR2 YFSETQ come from the germline V gene. The chain's CDR3 is CASSLQGASTGELFF. CDR3 DNA: TGCGCCAGCAGCTTGCAGGGGGCGAGCACCGGGGAGCTGTTTTTT.

This chain uses TRBV5-1 with TRBJ2-2, with 7 bases matching TRBD1. The trim removed 4 bases at V and 3 bases at J, leaving 9 bases unmatched. The germline V gene encodes CDR1 SGHRS and CDR2 YFSETQ. The CDR3 runs 16 residues. CDR3 bases: TGCGCCAGCAGCCCCCGACAGGGATTGGACACCGGGGAGCTGTTTTTT. As protein: CASSPRQGLDTGELFF.

The rearrangement links TRBV28 to TRBJ1-1, with D uncertain. Trimming removed 5 bases at V and 8 bases at J, with 18 bases between. The germline V gene has CDR1 MDHEN and CDR2 SYDVKM. This CDR3 contains 14 residues. The CDR3: CASSIPDVSSEAFF. The CDR3 DNA sequence: TGTGCCAGCAGTATCCCCGACGTTAGCTCCGAAGCTTTCTTT.

This chain uses TRBV27 with TRBJ2-3; 9 bases agree with TRBD2. Germline CDR1 and CDR2: MNHEY and SMNVEV (reference sequence). The length of the CDR3 is 14 residues. The trim removed 3 bases at V and 4 bases at J, leaving 2 bases unmatched. This CDR3 reads CASSFSGRPDTQYF. Written as DNA, the CDR3 is TGTGCCAGCAGTTTTAGCGGGAGACCAGATACGCAGTATTTT.

This sequence joins TRBV15 and TRBJ1-4; 11 nucleotides align to TRBD1. Germline trimming cut 4 bases from V and 7 bases from J; bases unmatched to any gene: 5. Germline CDR1 and CDR2: LNHNV and YYDKDF (reference sequence). CDR3 size: 15 residues. The CDR3 bases are TGTGCCACCAGCACCTCCGGGACAGGGGGTGAAAAACTGTTTTTT. Its translation: CATSTSGTGGEKLFF.

In DNA, the CDR3 is TGTGCCAGCACCCCCAGGGGTAATGAGCAGTTCTTC. Translated, it gives CASTPRGNEQFF. The chain is built from TRBV2 and TRBJ2-1; a possible D gene is TRBD1 (6 bases). V was clipped by 7 bases and J by 7 bases, with 11 bases between them. CDR1 and CDR2 (germline): SNHLY, FYNNEI. This CDR3 has 12 amino acids.

The rearrangement links TRBV5-1 to TRBJ2-5, with 8 bases identical to TRBD1. The DNA matches TRBJ2-7 better at its end, which makes the J call doubtful. The CDR3 consists of 13 residues. Germline CDR1 SGHRS, CDR2 YFSETQ. In DNA, the CDR3 is TGCGCCAGCAGCTTGCCAGGGGGCCACGAGCAGTACTTC. Residues: CASSLPGGHEQYF.

The chain carries TRBV30 and TRBJ1-5; 10 bases match TRBD1. The CDR3 sequence is 14 residues long. Germline V gene lookup returns CDR1 GTSNPN and CDR2 SVGIG (reference sequence). Trimming removed 2 bases from V and 9 bases from J; junction bases left unmatched: 7. The CDR3 nucleotides are TGTGCCTGGAGTCCGGGACAGGGGTTTTCGCCCCAGCATTTT. As protein: CAWSPGQGFSPQHF. Full variable domain (remainder filled in from reference TRBV30 and TRBJ1-5): SQTIHQWPATLVQPVGSPLSLECTVEGTSNPNLYWYRQAAGRGLQLLFYSVGIGQISSEVPQNLSASRPQDRQFILSSKKLLLSDSGFYLCAWSPGQGFSPQHFGDGTRLSIL.

This chain joins TRBV27 and TRBJ1-1; 7 bases agree with TRBD1. The length of the CDR3 is 16 residues. Trimming cost V 5 bases and J 0 bases; bases outside gene matches: 9. CDR1 is MNHEY, CDR2 SMNVEV, per germline (reference sequence). The CDR3 is CASSPTGIPMNTEAFF. In nucleotides, the CDR3 is TGTGCCAGCAGTCCGACAGGGATTCCCATGAACACTGAAGCTTTCTTT.

The chain carries TRBV18 and TRBJ2-5; 7 bases agree with TRBD1. The CDR3 is 13 amino acids. J gave up 5 bases and V 5 bases, and 5 bases lay outside the gene matches. The V gene's germline CDR1 is KGHSH and CDR2 LQKENI. DNA for the CDR3: TGTGCCAGCTCAACGGGACAGATGGAGACCCAGTACTTC. Translated: CASSTGQMETQYF.

As to this clone: Distinct nucleotide sequences in the sample also encode this CDR3. The chain links TRBV18 to TRBJ2-2, with 13 nucleotides matching TRBD2. CDR1 KGHSH and CDR2 LQKENI come from the germline V gene. There are 17 residues in the CDR3. Trimming removed 0 bases from V and 3 bases from J; junction bases left unmatched: 1. CDR3 amino acids: CASSPPGLAGDTGELFF. The DNA for the CDR3 is TGTGCCAGCTCACCACCCGGACTAGCGGGAGACACCGGGGAGCTGTTTTTT.

The chain joins TRBV4-1 to TRBJ1-3, with unresolved D. The CDR3 runs to 18 residues. Trimming cost V 0 bases and J 0 bases, with 15 bases left between them. From germline, CDR1 is MGHRA and CDR2 YSYEKL. CDR3 region: CASSQDLSKQTSGNTIYF. For the CDR3, the DNA is TGCGCCAGCAGCCAAGACCTTTCCAAACAGACCTCTGGAAACACCATATATTTT.

This sequence joins TRBV21-1 and TRBJ1-5; the D call in the table, TRBD1, was not verified against the DNA. TRBV21-1 is reported as a pseudogene. There are 16 residues in the CDR3. CDR3 nucleotides: TGTGCCAGCAGCAAAGCGGGGGCTCCTCCCAATCAGCCCCAGCATTTT. It codes for CASSKAGAPPNQPQHF.

This chain connects TRBV19 to TRBJ2-6, with 9 bases identical to TRBD1. The CDR3 runs 14 residues. V dropped 8 bases and J dropped 1; count of bases not matched to a gene: 0. The germline CDR1 and CDR2 sequences are LNHDA and SQIVND (reference sequence). CDR3 coding DNA: TGTGCCAGTGGGACAGGGTCTGGGGCCAACGTCCTGACTTTC. Translated, it gives CASGTGSGANVLTF.

Here the CDR3 DNA reads TGTGCCAGCAGCGTAGGATCAGGGGTCAGCTCCTACGAGCAGTACTTC. It specifies CASSVGSGVSSYEQYF. The chain links TRBV9 to TRBJ2-7, with D tentatively TRBD1 (6 bases). Germline lookup yields CDR1 SGDLS and CDR2 YYNGEE. The CDR3 is 16 amino acids. Trimming pared 0 bases from V and 0 bases from J, leaving 13 bases between.

This chain uses TRBV16 with TRBJ1-2, with D possibly TRBD1 on 6 matching bases. V was clipped by 5 bases and J by 4 bases, with 14 bases between them. Germline CDR1 is KGHSY and CDR2 is FQNENV. CDR3 size: 14 residues. Here the CDR3 reads CASSEQGVGYGYTF. DNA of the CDR3: TGTGCCAGCAGCGAACAGGGAGTAGGCTATGGCTACACCTTC. The whole variable domain, remainder taken from reference TRBV16 and TRBJ1-2, is GEEVAQTPKHLVRGEGQKAKLYCAPIKGHSYVFWYQQVLKNEFKFLISFQNENVFDETGMPKERFSAKCLPNSPCSLEIQATKLEDSAVYFCASSEQGVGYGYTFGSGTRLTVV.